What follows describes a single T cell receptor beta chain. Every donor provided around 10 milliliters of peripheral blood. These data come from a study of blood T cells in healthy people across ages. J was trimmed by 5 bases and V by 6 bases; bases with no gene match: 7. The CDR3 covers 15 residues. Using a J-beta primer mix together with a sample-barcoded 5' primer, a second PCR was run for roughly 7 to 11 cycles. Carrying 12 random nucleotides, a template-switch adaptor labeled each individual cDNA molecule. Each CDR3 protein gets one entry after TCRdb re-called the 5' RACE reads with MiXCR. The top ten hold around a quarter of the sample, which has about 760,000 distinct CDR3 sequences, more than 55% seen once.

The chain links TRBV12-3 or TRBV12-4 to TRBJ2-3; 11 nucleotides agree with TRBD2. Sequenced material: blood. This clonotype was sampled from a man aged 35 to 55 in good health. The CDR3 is CASRGLAGRRDTQYF. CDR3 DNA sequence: TGTGCCAGCAGAGGACTAGCGGGCCGCAGAGATACGCAGTATTTT.